A selection of T cell receptor beta chains follows, all from one sample in a study of cytomegalovirus exposure and HLA in healthy donors. Sequenced by immunoSEQ multiplex PCR; TCRdb stores in-frame clones only, minus some. The sample comprises about 130,000 clones, around 83% of which are singletons, and over 0.9% rests with the top ten. The sequenced sample consisted of PBMCs. The origin of the receptors is a human donor in good health. CDR3s include the opening cysteine and the closing phenylalanine or tryptophan. Each record gives: V gene, J gene, CDR3 length, D gene, clone size, CDR3 DNA, CDR3 protein. The D gene is left open where the match is weak. Some rows have no size entry. The others give once, few or many, or a class for an expanded clone.

TRBV6-1	TRBJ1-1	15	NA	few	TGTGCCAGCAGTGAACTTAGGACAGTGAACACTGAAGCTTTCTTT	CASSELRTVNTEAFF
TRBV7-8	TRBJ1-5	14	TRBD1	NA	TGTGCCAGCAGCTTACAGGGGGGCAATCAGCCCCAGCATTTT	CASSLQGGNQPQHF
TRBV19	TRBJ1-2	16	TRBD1	NA	TGTGCCAGTAGTATATCCCCCGGGACAGGGGACTATGGCTACACCTTC	CASSISPGTGDYGYTF
TRBV5-6	TRBJ2-7	14	TRBD1	NA	TGTGCCAGCAGCTTGAGGGGGCGCGCCTACGAGCAGTACTTC	CASSLRGRAYEQYF
TRBV7-9	TRBJ2-6	16	NA	NA	TGTGCCAGCAGCTTAGGTGTCGGCTCTGGGGCCAACGTCCTGACTTTC	CASSLGVGSGANVLTF
TRBV5-6	TRBJ1-1	14	NA	NA	TGTGCCAGCAACTGGGAGGGTCTGAACACTGAAGCTTTCTTT	CASNWEGLNTEAFF
TRBV5-8	TRBJ1-1	15	TRBD1	NA	TGTGCCAGGAAGGACAGGGAGTTCATGAACACTGAAGCTTTCTTT	CARKDREFMNTEAFF
TRBV15	TRBJ2-7	17	NA	NA	TGTGCCACCAGCAGAGATCGCCAACAGGTGGGCTCCTACGAGCAGTACTTC	CATSRDRQQVGSYEQYF
TRBV6-1	TRBJ2-7	11	NA	NA	TGTGCCAGCAGAACAGGTTTCGAGCAGTACTTC	CASRTGFEQYF
TRBV7-8	TRBJ1-2	18	TRBD1	NA	TGTGCCAGCAGCTTAACCCAGGGGTCACAGGGGGTCACGGGGGGCTACACCTTC	CASSLTQGSQGVTGGYTF
TRBV2	TRBJ1-4	14	TRBD1	NA	TGTGCCAGCAGTGCGGGGACAGGGTATGAAAAACTGTTTTTT	CASSAGTGYEKLFF
TRBV7-9	TRBJ1-5	12	NA	NA	TGTGCCAGCAGCTTGCCTGGAGAGCCCCAGCATTTT	CASSLPGEPQHF
TRBV4-1	TRBJ1-1	14	NA	few	TGCGCCAGCAGCCAATTTCCGACAAACACTGAAGCTTTCTTT	CASSQFPTNTEAFF
TRBV20-1	TRBJ2-3	11	TRBD1	NA	TGCAGCTCCAGGGGGATAGATACGCAGTATTTT	CSSRGIDTQYF
TRBV5-4	TRBJ2-5	13	TRBD1	NA	TGTGCCAGCAGCGGGACAGGGGCGGAGACCCAGTACTTC	CASSGTGAETQYF
TRBV7-9	TRBJ2-3	16	NA	few	TGTGCCAGCAGCTTTAGGGCTAGCGCTACGACAGATACGCAGTATTTT	CASSFRASATTDTQYF
TRBV19	TRBJ1-1	16	NA	NA	TGTGCCAGTAGTATAGATCTCGGACGGGGAAACACTGAAGCTTTCTTT	CASSIDLGRGNTEAFF
TRBV5-1	TRBJ2-1	17	TRBD2	NA	TGCGCCAGCAGCCCCAAAAGGACTAGCGGGGGGGGGCATGAGCAGTTCTTC	CASSPKRTSGGGHEQFF
TRBV2	TRBJ2-6	15	NA	NA	TGTGCCATACGAGGTATCGACTCTGGGGCCAACGTCCTGACTTTC	CAIRGIDSGANVLTF
TRBV4-2	TRBJ2-1	19	NA	NA	TGTGCCAGCAGCCAAGTGGGGCTCGGAGGAGCGGGTCTTTACAATGAGCAGTTCTTC	CASSQVGLGGAGLYNEQFF
TRBV7-9	TRBJ1-1	16	NA	NA	TGTGCCAGCAGCGGGCCGGTTGGACAGACGAACACTGAAGCTTTCTTT	CASSGPVGQTNTEAFF
TRBV7-8	TRBJ1-1	16	NA	NA	TGTGCCAGCAGCTTAAATGGTCCCCCCGGGGGCACTGAAGCTTTCTTT	CASSLNGPPGGTEAFF
TRBV4-1	TRBJ1-2	15	NA	NA	TGCGCCAGCAGCCAACCGTCGGCTACCGGGTATGGCTACACCTTC	CASSQPSATGYGYTF
TRBV5-4	TRBJ1-2	12	NA	NA	TGTGCCAGCAGCCCACGAGGGATAGGGTACACCTTC	CASSPRGIGYTF
TRBV19	TRBJ2-1	17	TRBD2	NA	TGTGCCAGTAGTATCCCCGGACTAGCGGGGGGGTGGAATGAGCAGTTCTTC	CASSIPGLAGGWNEQFF
TRBV28	TRBJ2-6	16	NA	NA	TGTGCCATCACGGACACAGGGCGGGCTGGGGCCAACGTCCTGACTTTC	CAITDTGRAGANVLTF
TRBV9	TRBJ1-1	15	NA	NA	TGTGCCAGCAGCGACGAGGGGGGGCAGGACACTGAAGCTTTCTTT	CASSDEGGQDTEAFF